Listed below are T cell receptor beta chains from one sample, sequenced in a study of blood T cell repertoires in COVID-19. Measured with immunoSEQ multiplex PCR; TCRdb has only the in-frame clones, and not every one. The sample has 95,000 to 150,000 clones, about 83% seen once. Input material: PBMCs or T cells enriched from blood (not recorded which). These receptors were obtained from a woman in her 30s who had recovered from COVID-19. Both conserved end residues are part of each CDR3. The D gene is left open where the match is weak. Clone size, where shown, is once, few, many, or a class for clones that have expanded.

V: TRBV28; size: once; D: TRBD2; J: TRBJ2-1; CDR3: CASSPSGRAEDEQFF; DNA: TGTGCCAGCAGTCCTAGCGGGAGGGCCGAGGATGAGCAGTTCTTC
V: TRBV4-3; size: NA; D: TRBD2; J: TRBJ2-7; CDR3: CASSQGLAGGRSSYEQYF; DNA: TGCGCCAGCAGCCAAGGTCTAGCGGGAGGGAGGAGCTCCTACGAGCAGTACTTC
V: TRBV9; size: NA; D: NA; J: TRBJ1-2; CDR3: CASSPGGGEGYTF; DNA: TGTGCCAGCAGCCCCGGAGGGGGGGAAGGCTACACCTTC
V: TRBV4-2; size: NA; D: TRBD2; J: TRBJ2-7; CDR3: CASSQAGLEVPEQYF; DNA: TGTGCCAGCAGCCAAGCTGGACTAGAGGTACCCGAGCAGTACTTC
V: TRBV7-2; size: NA; D: TRBD1; J: TRBJ1-1; CDR3: CASSRQGNTEAFF; DNA: TGTGCCAGCAGTCGACAGGGGAACACTGAAGCTTTCTTT
V: TRBV2; size: NA; D: NA; J: TRBJ1-6; CDR3: CASAGSPLHF; DNA: TGTGCCAGCGCCGGTTCACCCCTCCACTTT
V: TRBV3-1/TRBV3-2; size: NA; D: NA; J: TRBJ2-2; CDR3: CASSLGGAGELFF; DNA: TGTGCCAGCAGCCTGGGGGGTGCCGGGGAGCTGTTTTTT
V: TRBV27; size: NA; D: TRBD1; J: TRBJ1-1; CDR3: CASSTRTGFEAFF; DNA: TGTGCCAGCAGTACCAGGACAGGGTTTGAAGCTTTCTTT
V: TRBV5-1; size: NA; D: NA; J: TRBJ2-7; CDR3: CASSRGQKGYEQYF; DNA: TGCGCCAGCAGCCGAGGACAAAAGGGCTACGAGCAGTACTTC
V: TRBV7-6; size: NA; D: NA; J: TRBJ2-3; CDR3: CASSLNLTHHCTDTQYF; DNA: TGTGCCAGCAGCTTGAACCTGACTCATCACTGCACAGATACGCAGTATTTT
V: TRBV7-2; size: once; D: NA; J: TRBJ2-7; CDR3: CASSLVNSGSEQYF; DNA: TGTGCCAGCAGCTTAGTAAATTCCGGGTCCGAGCAGTACTTC
V: TRBV27; size: NA; D: NA; J: TRBJ2-5; CDR3: CARTPLNSSGVKTQYF; DNA: TGTGCCAGAACTCCGCTCAACTCTTCCGGAGTAAAGACCCAGTACTTC
V: TRBV5-3; size: few; D: NA; J: TRBJ2-7; CDR3: CARIKRGSHEQYF; DNA: TGTGCCAGGATCAAACGGGGAAGTCACGAGCAGTACTTC
V: TRBV7-9; size: NA; D: NA; J: TRBJ2-3; CDR3: CASSPGEIVGWADTQYF; DNA: TGTGCCAGCAGCCCCGGGGAGATAGTGGGTTGGGCAGATACGCAGTATTTT
V: TRBV19; size: NA; D: NA; J: TRBJ1-6; CDR3: CASSAGGAYNSPLHF; DNA: TGTGCCAGTAGTGCCGGCGGGGCCTATAATTCACCCCTCCACTTT
V: TRBV3-1/TRBV3-2; size: few; D: NA; J: TRBJ2-5; CDR3: CASSQDTGQETQYF; DNA: TGTGCCAGCAGCCAAGACACAGGGCAAGAGACCCAGTACTTC
V: TRBV28; size: NA; D: TRBD2; J: TRBJ2-7; CDR3: CASSPSGSKSYEQYF; DNA: TGTGCCAGCAGCCCTAGCGGGAGTAAATCCTACGAGCAGTACTTC
V: TRBV14; size: NA; D: NA; J: TRBJ2-7; CDR3: CASSQAGAQQYF; DNA: TGTGCCAGCAGCCAAGCAGGGGCTCAGCAGTACTTC